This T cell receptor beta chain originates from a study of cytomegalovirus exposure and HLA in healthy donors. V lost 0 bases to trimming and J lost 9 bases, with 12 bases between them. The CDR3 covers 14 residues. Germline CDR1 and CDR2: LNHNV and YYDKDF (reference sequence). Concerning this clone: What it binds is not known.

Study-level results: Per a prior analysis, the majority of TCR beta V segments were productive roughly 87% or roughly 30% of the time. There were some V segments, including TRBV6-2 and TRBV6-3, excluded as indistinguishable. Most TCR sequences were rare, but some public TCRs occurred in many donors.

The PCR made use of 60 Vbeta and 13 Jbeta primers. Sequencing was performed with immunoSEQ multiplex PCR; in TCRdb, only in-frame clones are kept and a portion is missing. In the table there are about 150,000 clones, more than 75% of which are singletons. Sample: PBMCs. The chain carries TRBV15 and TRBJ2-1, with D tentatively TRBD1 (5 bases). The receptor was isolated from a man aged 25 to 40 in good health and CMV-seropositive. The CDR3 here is CATSRDPGFGEQFF. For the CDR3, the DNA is TGTGCCACCAGCAGAGATCCAGGGTTCGGTGAGCAGTTCTTC.